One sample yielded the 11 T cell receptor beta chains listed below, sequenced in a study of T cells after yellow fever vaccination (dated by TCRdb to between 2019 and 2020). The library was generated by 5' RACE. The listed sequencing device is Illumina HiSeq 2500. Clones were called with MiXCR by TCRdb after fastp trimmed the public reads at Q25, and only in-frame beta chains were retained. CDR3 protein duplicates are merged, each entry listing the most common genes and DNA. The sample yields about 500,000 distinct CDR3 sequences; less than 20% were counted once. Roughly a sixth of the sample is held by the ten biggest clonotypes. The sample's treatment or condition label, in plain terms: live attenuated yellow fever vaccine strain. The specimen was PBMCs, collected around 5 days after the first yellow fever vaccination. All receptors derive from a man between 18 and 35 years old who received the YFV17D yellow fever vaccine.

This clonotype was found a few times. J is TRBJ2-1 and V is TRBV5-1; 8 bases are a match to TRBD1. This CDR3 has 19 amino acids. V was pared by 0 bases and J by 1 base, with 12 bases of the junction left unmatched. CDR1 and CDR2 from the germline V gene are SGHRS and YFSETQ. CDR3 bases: TGCGCCAGCAGCTTGGCTCGCTGGCAGGGGGCCGATTCCTACAATGAGCAGTTCTTC. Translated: CASSLARWQGADSYNEQFF.

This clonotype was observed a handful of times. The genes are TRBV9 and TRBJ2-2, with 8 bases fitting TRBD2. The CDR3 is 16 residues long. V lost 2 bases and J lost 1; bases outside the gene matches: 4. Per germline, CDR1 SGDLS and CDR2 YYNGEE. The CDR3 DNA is TGTGCCAGCAGCGTGTCAGCGGGGGAGAACACCGGGGAGCTGTTTTTT. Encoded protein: CASSVSAGENTGELFF.

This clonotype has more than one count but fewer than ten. The CDR3 nucleotides are TGTGCCAGTAGTGACAGCGGGGGGAGACTCGGAGAGACCCAGTACTTC. Amino acids: CASSDSGGRLGETQYF. The genes are TRBV19 and TRBJ2-5; 9 nucleotides agree with TRBD2. From germline, CDR1 is LNHDA and CDR2 SQIVND (reference sequence). The CDR3 contains 16 residues. Unmatched junction bases numbered 11, after V lost 5 bases and J lost 4 bases.

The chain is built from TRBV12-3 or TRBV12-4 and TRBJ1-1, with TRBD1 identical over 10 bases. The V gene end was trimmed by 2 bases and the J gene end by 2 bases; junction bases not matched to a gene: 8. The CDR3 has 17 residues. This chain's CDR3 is CASSLSGTGATNTEAFF. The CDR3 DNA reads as TGTGCCAGCAGTTTATCCGGGACAGGGGCCACCAACACTGAAGCTTTCTTT.

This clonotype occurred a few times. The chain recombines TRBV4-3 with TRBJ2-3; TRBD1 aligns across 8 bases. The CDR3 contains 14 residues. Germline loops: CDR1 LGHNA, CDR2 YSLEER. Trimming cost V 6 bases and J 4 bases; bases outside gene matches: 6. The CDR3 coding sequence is TGCGCCAGCAGTGGACAGGGATCACCAGATACGCAGTATTTT. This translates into CASSGQGSPDTQYF.

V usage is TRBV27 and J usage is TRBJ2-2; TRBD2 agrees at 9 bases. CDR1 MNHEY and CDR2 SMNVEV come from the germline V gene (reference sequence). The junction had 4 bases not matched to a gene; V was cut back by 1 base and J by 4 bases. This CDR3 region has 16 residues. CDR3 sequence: CASSLYLAGTTGELFF. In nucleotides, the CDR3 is TGTGCCAGCAGTTTATACCTAGCGGGGACCACCGGGGAGCTGTTTTTT.

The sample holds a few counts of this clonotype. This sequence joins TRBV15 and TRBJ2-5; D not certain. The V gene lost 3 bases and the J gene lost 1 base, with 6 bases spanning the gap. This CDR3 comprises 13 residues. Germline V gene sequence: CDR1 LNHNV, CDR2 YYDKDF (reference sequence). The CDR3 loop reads CATSSLVQETQYF. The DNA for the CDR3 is TGTGCCACCAGCAGTTTGGTCCAAGAGACCCAGTACTTC.

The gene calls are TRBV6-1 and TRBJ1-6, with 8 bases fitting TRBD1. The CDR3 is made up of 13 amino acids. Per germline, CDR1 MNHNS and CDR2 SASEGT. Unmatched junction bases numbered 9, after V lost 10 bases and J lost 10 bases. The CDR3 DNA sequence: TGTGCCACCCGGACAGGGCTGCGATCACCCCTCCACTTT. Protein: CATRTGLRSPLHF.

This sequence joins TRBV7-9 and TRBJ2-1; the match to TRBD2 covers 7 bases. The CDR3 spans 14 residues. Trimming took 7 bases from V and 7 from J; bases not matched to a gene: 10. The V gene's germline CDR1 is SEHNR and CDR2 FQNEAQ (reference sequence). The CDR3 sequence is CASNQPVGGNEQFF. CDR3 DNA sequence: TGTGCCAGCAACCAACCGGTGGGGGGGAATGAGCAGTTCTTC.

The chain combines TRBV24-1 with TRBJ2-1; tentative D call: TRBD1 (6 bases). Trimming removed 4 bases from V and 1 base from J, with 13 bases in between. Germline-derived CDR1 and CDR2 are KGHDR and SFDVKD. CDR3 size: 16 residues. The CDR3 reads CATSDSTGKSYNEQFF. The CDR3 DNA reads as TGTGCCACCAGTGACTCTACAGGGAAGTCCTACAATGAGCAGTTCTTC.

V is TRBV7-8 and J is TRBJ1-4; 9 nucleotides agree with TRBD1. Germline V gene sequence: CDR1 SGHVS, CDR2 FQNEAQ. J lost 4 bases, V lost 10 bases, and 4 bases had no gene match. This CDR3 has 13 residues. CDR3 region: CATGTGNNEKLFF. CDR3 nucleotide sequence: TGTGCCACCGGGACAGGGAATAATGAAAAACTGTTTTTT.